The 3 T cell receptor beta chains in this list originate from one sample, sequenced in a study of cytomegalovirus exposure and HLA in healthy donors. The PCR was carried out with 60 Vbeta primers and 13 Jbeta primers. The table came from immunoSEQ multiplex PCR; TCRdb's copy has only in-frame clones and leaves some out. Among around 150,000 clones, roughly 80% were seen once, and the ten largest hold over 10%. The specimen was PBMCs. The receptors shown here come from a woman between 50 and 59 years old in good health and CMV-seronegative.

CDR3 sequence reads: CASGRLAGAGPGELFF. In nucleotides, the CDR3 is TGCGCCAGCGGACGACTAGCGGGGGCGGGTCCCGGGGAGCTGTTTTTT. V usage is TRBV5-1 and J usage is TRBJ2-2; 12 positions match TRBD2. The germline gives CDR1 SGHRS, CDR2 YFSETQ. The CDR3 extends over 16 amino acids. J lost 6 bases, V lost 7 bases, and 10 bases had no gene match.

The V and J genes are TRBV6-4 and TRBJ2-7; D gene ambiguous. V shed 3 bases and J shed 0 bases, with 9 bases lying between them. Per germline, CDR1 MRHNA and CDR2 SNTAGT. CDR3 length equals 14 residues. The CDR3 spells CASSEAAPSYEQYF. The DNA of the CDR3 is TGTGCCAGCAGTGAGGCGGCACCCTCCTACGAGCAGTACTTC.

The CDR3 here is CASSRNRSGEKLFF. The CDR3 DNA follows: TGCGCCAGCAGCCGAAACAGGTCCGGAGAAAAACTGTTTTTT. The rearrangement uses TRBV23-1 and TRBJ1-4; a weak D match, TRBD1 (5 bases). TRBV23-1 is recorded as an ORF, its role being uncertain. The V end was cut by 6 bases, the J end by 8 bases, with 16 bases between. The CDR3 has 14 amino acids.